The T cell receptor beta chain described here comes from a study of control samples from healthy donors and cancer patients. The assay was immunoSEQ multiplex PCR, and TCRdb's table has in-frame clones only and misses some. This table has 120,000 or so clones, roughly 87% appearing once. The CDR3 runs to 13 residues. The V end lost 3 bases, the J end lost 8 bases, and 13 bases lay between the germline ends. Germline-derived CDR1 and CDR2 are SGHTA and FQGTGA. The V and J genes are TRBV7-3 and TRBJ1-1; perhaps TRBD1 as D (5 bases). Material for sequencing was blood. This TCR derives from a man aged 18 to 30 in good health. The CDR3 region is CASSLTESAEAFF. DNA for the CDR3: TGTGCCAGCAGCTTGACAGAGAGTGCCGAAGCTTTCTTT.